This T cell receptor (beta chain) was found in a study of shared clonotypes between healthy human individuals. V was trimmed by 3 bases and J by 1 base, leaving 11 bases between them. Looked up from germline, CDR1 is SGHTA and CDR2 is FQGNSA. This CDR3 contains 15 residues. In the sorted-subset replicate PCRs, around 200 ng DNA, roughly 30,000 T cell genomes, was used. Measured with immunoSEQ multiplex PCR; TCRdb has only the in-frame clones, and not every one. The data show fewer than 800,000 clones, around 92% seen once. With regard to this clone: Its specificity is not known.

Terminally differentiated effector memory CD45RA+ cells were excluded from the naive CD8 cells, which were CD45RO-negative and positively selected for CCR7. Study outcomes and limitations: It was only blood that was sampled, and tissue repertoires likely differ.

Input material: naive CD8+ T cells sorted from blood. The sequence derives from a man aged 25-40 years in good health. The chain combines TRBV7-2 with TRBJ2-3, with unresolved D. CDR3 region: CASSFPWQGTDTQYF. The CDR3 DNA sequence: TGTGCCAGCAGCTTTCCTTGGCAGGGCACAGATACGCAGTATTTT. Drawing the rest from reference TRBV7-2 and TRBJ2-3, the complete variable domain is GAGVSQSPSNKVTEKGKDVELRCDPISGHTALYWYRQSLGQGLEFLIYFQGNSAPDKSGLPSDRFSAERTGGSVSTLTIQRTQQEDSAVYLCASSFPWQGTDTQYFGPGTRLTVL.